This T cell receptor (beta chain) was documented in a study of cytomegalovirus exposure and HLA in healthy donors. From germline, CDR1 is MNHEY and CDR2 SMNVEV (reference sequence). V was cut by 2 bases and J by 6 bases, with 15 bases left in between. The CDR3 is 15 residues long. The PCR had 60 Vbeta and 13 Jbeta primers. Repertoires were generated with immunoSEQ multiplex PCR, while TCRdb's copy carries only in-frame clones and drops some. The sample lists 90,000 or so clones, 65% to 85% occurring once. The sample taken for sequencing was PBMCs. The chain carries TRBV27 and TRBJ2-3; D gene unclear. The TCR originated in a man aged 45-60 years in good health and CMV-seronegative. This CDR3 is CASSLKAAIGDTQYF. The CDR3 DNA reads TGTGCCAGCAGTTTAAAGGCGGCCATAGGCGATACGCAGTATTTT.